In its sample, the clone carrying this TCR beta chain was seen many times. Its specificity is unknown. Trimming shortened V by 12 bases and J by 2 bases, and 18 bases separated the two germline ends. The length of the CDR3 is 14 residues. CDR1 and CDR2 (germline): KGHDR, SFDVKD. These data belong to a study of regulatory T cells in long-lasting Graves disease. For the study at large: Persistent cases were those of Graves' disease that involved over 5 years of antithyroid drugs with positive TSH receptor antibodies.

The time point: persistent/refractory GD, antithyroid drugs over 5 years with positive TRAb. From RNA extracted from PBMCs, the TCR library was made. General study results and limits: Persistent disease favored TRBV28, TRBJ1-2 and TRBJ2-5.

Building of the TCR beta libraries involved iRepertoire HTBI primers and Arm-PCR of CDR3 regions. MiXCR, applied by TCRdb to the multiplex PCR reads, yields one record per CDR3 protein. Of 400,000 or so distinct CDR3 sequences in the sample, less than 25% were seen once. V gene TRBV24-1 combines with J gene TRBJ1-2; D possibly corresponds to TRBD1 (6 bases). This sample comprised peripheral blood mononuclear cells (PBMCs), obtained when the disease was refractory, from a patient treated with antithyroid drugs. The clonotype comes from a female donor with Graves disease. In DNA form, the CDR3 reads TGTGCCCCCAAATCGACAGGCAGGAACTATGGCTACACCTTC. Encoded protein: CAPKSTGRNYGYTF.